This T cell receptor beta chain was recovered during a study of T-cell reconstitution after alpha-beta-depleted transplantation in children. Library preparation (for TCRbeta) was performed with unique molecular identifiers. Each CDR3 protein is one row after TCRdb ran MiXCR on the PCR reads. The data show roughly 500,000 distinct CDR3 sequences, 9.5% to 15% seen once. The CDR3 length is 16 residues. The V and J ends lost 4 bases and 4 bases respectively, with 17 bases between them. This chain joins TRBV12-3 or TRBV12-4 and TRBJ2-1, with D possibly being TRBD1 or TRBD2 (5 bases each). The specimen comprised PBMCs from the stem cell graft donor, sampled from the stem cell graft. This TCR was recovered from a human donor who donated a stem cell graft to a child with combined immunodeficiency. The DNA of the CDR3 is TGTGCCAGCAGTTCCACCGGTTGGGACGAATACAATGAGCAGTTCTTC. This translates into CASSSTGWDEYNEQFF.